The following is a TCR beta chain sequence with its context. Germline V gene lookup returns CDR1 SGDLS and CDR2 YYNGEE. Trimming removed 0 bases from V and 3 bases from J; junction bases left unmatched: 7. The CDR3 is made up of 16 amino acids. This specimen belongs to a study of OX40 agonist ivuxolimab in advanced cancers. Generated by immunoSEQ multiplex PCR, the TCRdb table keeps only in-frame clones and is missing some. Of under 60,000 clones listed, 70% to 85% were seen once; the top ten hold over 3.5%. Here the sequenced sample was CD4+ or CD8+ T cells sorted from blood, taken in a trial of the OX40 agonist ivuxolimab. This clonotype originated in an adult with an advanced solid tumor such as melanoma, head and neck, liver or kidney cancer. This rearrangement joins TRBV9 to TRBJ1-2; 8 nucleotides align to TRBD1. The chain's CDR3 is CASSVVAGGPYYGYTF. The CDR3 DNA reads TGTGCCAGCAGCGTAGTAGCAGGGGGCCCTTACTATGGCTACACCTTC.